The 19 T cell receptor beta chains below were found in one sample sequenced in a study of CD8 T cells in Susac syndrome. cDNA came from about 0.5 to 1 ug RNA primed by random hexamers. MiXCR, applied by TCRdb to the immunoSEQ multiplex PCR reads, yields one record per CDR3 protein. The sample lists 170,000 or so distinct CDR3 sequences, under 95% occurring once. The sample taken for sequencing was CD4+ T cells from PBMCs. Receptor source: a human donor with Susac syndrome.

The CDR3 region has the DNA TGTGCCAGCAGCTTAGAGGGTAGGGATGGCTACACCTTC. This sequence encodes CASSLEGRDGYTF. The V gene is TRBV7-9, the J gene TRBJ1-2, with D uncertain. Trimming left V 1 base short and J 6 bases short, with 9 bases between. This CDR3 contains 13 residues. The germline CDR1 and CDR2 sequences are SEHNR and FQNEAQ (reference sequence).

The V gene is TRBV11-3, the J gene TRBJ1-6; D may be TRBD1 (5 bases). Germline CDR1 and CDR2: SGHNT and YENEEA. This CDR3 comprises 13 residues. V lost 5 bases and J lost 10, with 12 bases in between. In nucleotides, the CDR3 is TGTGCCAGCAGCCCAGGGTCTCGGTCACCCCTCCACTTT. It is translated as CASSPGSRSPLHF.

In this sample, this clonotype turned up once. The chain combines TRBV20-1 with TRBJ1-2, with D possibly matching TRBD1 (5 bases). V shed 3 bases and J shed 1 base, with 6 bases lying between them. Germline V gene data show CDR1 as DFQATT and CDR2 as SNEGSKA (reference sequence). This CDR3 is built from 12 residues. DNA of the CDR3: TGCAGTGCTAGTGACAGTAACTATGGCTACACCTTC. Translation: CSASDSNYGYTF.

The V gene is TRBV12-3 or TRBV12-4, the J gene TRBJ2-1; 7 bases are a match to TRBD1. The V segment lost 5 bases and the J segment 4 bases; nucleotides outside the gene matches: 5. CDR3 size: 14 residues. CDR3: CASSPGDSYNEQFF. The DNA for the CDR3 is TGTGCCAGCAGTCCAGGGGACAGTTACAATGAGCAGTTCTTC.

J is TRBJ1-6 and V is TRBV7-9, with D possibly being TRBD1 (6 bases). The CDR3 spans 13 residues. V lost 5 bases and J lost 14, with 16 bases in between. Germline assignment: CDR1 SEHNR and CDR2 FQNEAQ (reference sequence). The CDR3 region has the DNA TGTGCCAGCAGCCCCTGGGGGGCGAATACCCTCCACTTT. Encoded protein: CASSPWGANTLHF. Complete variable domain (other parts from reference TRBV7-9 and TRBJ1-6): DTGVSQNPRHKITKRGQNVTFRCDPISEHNRLYWYRQTLGQGPEFLTYFQNEAQLEKSRLLSDRFSAERPKGSFSTLEIQRTEQGDSAMYLCASSPWGANTLHFGNGTRLTVT.

The chain joins TRBV2 to TRBJ2-7; the match to TRBD1 covers 7 bases. The trim removed 3 bases at V and 0 bases at J, leaving 2 bases unmatched. The CDR3 spans 14 residues. Germline lookup yields CDR1 SNHLY and CDR2 FYNNEI. The CDR3 spells CASSEQGVSYEQYF. CDR3 DNA sequence: TGTGCCAGCAGTGAGCAGGGGGTCTCCTACGAGCAGTACTTC.

This chain links TRBV4-1 with TRBJ1-2; possibly TRBD1 for D (6 bases). Germline CDR1 MGHRA, CDR2 YSYEKL. CDR3 length equals 15 residues. Trimming took off 7 bases at V and 8 bases at J, with 23 bases between the two ends. CDR3 amino acids: CASTNPGTIRPGYTF. DNA of the CDR3: TGCGCCAGCACCAACCCCGGGACAATCAGACCCGGCTACACCTTC.

CDR3 nucleotide sequence: TGCAGTGCTAGAGGGGACTCAGAGACCCAGTACTTC. Protein sequence: CSARGDSETQYF. V gene TRBV20-1 combines with J gene TRBJ2-5; maybe TRBD2 (6 bases). Trimming took off 1 base at V and 4 bases at J, with 7 bases between the two ends. Germline V CDR1 and CDR2: DFQATT, SNEGSKA (reference sequence). This CDR3 has 12 amino acids.

This rearrangement joins TRBV9 to TRBJ2-3, with D unresolved. The CDR3 has 15 residues. Germline V gives CDR1 SGDLS, CDR2 YYNGEE. The ends were cut back, 0 bases at V and 3 bases at J, with 11 bases in the middle. This CDR3 is CASSVVNGRTDTQYF. In nucleotides, the CDR3 is TGTGCCAGCAGCGTAGTCAATGGACGGACAGATACGCAGTATTTT.

The chain has TRBV3-1 and TRBJ2-2; the D call may be TRBD1 or TRBD2 (5 bases each). Trimming left V 2 bases short and J 6 bases short, with 19 bases between. From germline, CDR1 is LGHDT and CDR2 YNNKEL (reference sequence). This CDR3 contains 17 residues. This chain's CDR3 is CASSQRNGARDPGELFF. The DNA for the CDR3 is TGTGCCAGCAGCCAAAGAAATGGGGCCAGGGACCCCGGGGAGCTGTTTTTT.

This CDR3 is CASSLNYGYTF. CDR3 sequence (DNA): TGTGCCAGCAGCCTTAACTATGGCTACACCTTC. The chain is built from TRBV3-1 and TRBJ1-2; unclear D gene. Germline V gene sequence: CDR1 LGHDT, CDR2 YNNKEL (reference sequence). Trimming shortened V by 4 bases and J by 1 base, and 1 base separated the two germline ends. CDR3 size: 11 residues.

As regards this clonotype: An end of the junction does not agree with germline; a read error may underlie this. The chain uses TRBV15 and TRBJ1-2; TRBD1 aligns across 9 bases. The CDR3 has 12 amino acids. The germline CDR1 and CDR2 sequences are LNHNV and YYDKDF (reference sequence). In nucleotides, the CDR3 is TGTGCCACCAGCAGAGATGGGACAGGGAGGGCTTTC. Translation gives CATSRDGTGRAF.

V and J are TRBV12-3 or TRBV12-4 and TRBJ2-6, with 7 bases matching TRBD1. V dropped 5 bases and J dropped 3; count of bases not matched to a gene: 13. This CDR3 spans 18 amino acids. In DNA form, the CDR3 reads TGTGCCAGCAGTCCGTCACCCACAGGGGCCTTTGGGGCCAACGTCCTGACTTTC. Translating it yields CASSPSPTGAFGANVLTF.

The chain is built from TRBV5-4 and TRBJ1-2; possible D gene TRBD1, 5 bases. Deletions cut 3 bases from V and 5 bases from J, with 11 bases between. In germline, CDR1 is SGHNT, CDR2 YYREEE (reference sequence). The CDR3 has 13 residues. CDR3 region: CASSSTAVYGYTF. CDR3 DNA sequence: TGTGCCAGCAGCTCGACAGCGGTTTATGGCTACACCTTC.

The gene calls are TRBV2 and TRBJ1-1, with 9 bases that match TRBD1. The germline gives CDR1 SNHLY, CDR2 FYNNEI. The CDR3 runs 13 residues. V was pared by 6 bases and J by 5 bases, with 4 bases of the junction left unmatched. CDR3 amino acids: CASRGTGKTEAFF. CDR3 DNA: TGTGCCAGCAGGGGGACAGGGAAGACTGAAGCTTTCTTT.

The J gene is TRBJ2-1, the V gene TRBV29-1, with D perhaps assigned TRBD1 or TRBD2 (5 bases each). This CDR3 region has 16 residues. V gave up 6 bases and J gave up 6 bases, with 24 bases separating them. Germline CDR1 SQVTM, CDR2 ANQGSEA. This CDR3 is CSVVSGGRTSANEQFF. The CDR3 DNA reads TGCAGCGTGGTGTCTGGGGGACGGACCTCCGCCAATGAGCAGTTCTTC.

The chain recombines TRBV7-9 with TRBJ1-2, with no clear D. V gave up 4 bases and J gave up 6 bases, with 12 bases separating them. The CDR3 sequence is 13 residues long. Germline assignment: CDR1 SEHNR and CDR2 FQNEAQ (reference sequence). CDR3 region: CASSSAAKHGYTF. The CDR3 coding sequence is TGTGCCAGCAGCTCCGCGGCGAAACATGGCTACACCTTC.

The chain links TRBV5-1 to TRBJ2-1, with 10 positions matching TRBD1. V was pared by 4 bases and J by 9 bases, with 19 bases of the junction left unmatched. CDR1 is SGHRS and CDR2 is YFSETQ in the germline V gene. The CDR3 covers 18 residues. CDR3 loop: CASSVTPPGTGVDGEQFF. DNA of the CDR3: TGCGCCAGCAGCGTTACCCCCCCCGGGACAGGGGTCGATGGTGAGCAGTTCTTC.

The chain employs TRBV29-1 and TRBJ2-3, with D possibly TRBD1 on 5 matching bases. This CDR3 comprises 14 residues. Trimming left V 6 bases short and J 2 bases short, with 15 bases between. The germline CDR1 and CDR2 sequences are SQVTM and ANQGSEA. CDR3 nucleotide sequence: TGCAGCGTCAAAGGGGTTCCCTCCACAGATACGCAGTATTTT. This sequence encodes CSVKGVPSTDTQYF.